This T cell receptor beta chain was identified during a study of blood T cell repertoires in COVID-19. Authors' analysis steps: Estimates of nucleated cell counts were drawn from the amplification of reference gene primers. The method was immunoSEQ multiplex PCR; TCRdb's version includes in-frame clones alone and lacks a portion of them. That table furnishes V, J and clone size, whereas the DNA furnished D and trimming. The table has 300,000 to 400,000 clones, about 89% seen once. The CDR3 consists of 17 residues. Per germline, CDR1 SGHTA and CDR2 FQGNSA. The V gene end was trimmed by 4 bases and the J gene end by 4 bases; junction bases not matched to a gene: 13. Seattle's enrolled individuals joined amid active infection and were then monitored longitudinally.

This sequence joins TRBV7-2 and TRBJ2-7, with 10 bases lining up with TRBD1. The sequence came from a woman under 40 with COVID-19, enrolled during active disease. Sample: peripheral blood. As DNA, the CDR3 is TGTGCCAGCAGCTCTGACTACATAGGACAGGGGGGATACGAGCAGTACTTC. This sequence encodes CASSSDYIGQGGYEQYF.